These 31 T cell receptor beta chains were sequenced from one sample in a study of T-cell memory formation after mild COVID-19. TCRdb re-analysed the 5' RACE reads in MiXCR, keeping a single row per CDR3 protein. The data show roughly 100,000 distinct CDR3 sequences, roughly 12% seen once. The sequenced sample consisted of PBMCs or a T cell subset sorted from them (not recorded which). Receptor source: an adult woman who had mild COVID-19 (a few samples of this study predate the infection). Cell type and time point are not known.

This clonotype was detected only a few times. The chain recombines TRBV2 with TRBJ2-7; D is unresolved. Germline lookup yields CDR1 SNHLY and CDR2 FYNNEI. The CDR3 extends over 14 amino acids. V was shortened by 3 bases and J by 1 base, with 10 bases between the two germline ends. In DNA, the CDR3 is TGTGCCAGCAGTGATCCCCGACTGTCCTACGAGCAGTACTTC. Protein: CASSDPRLSYEQYF.

This clonotype was detected a few times. V usage is TRBV5-5 and J usage is TRBJ1-4; D perhaps matches TRBD1 (5 bases). CDR3 length equals 15 residues. Germline assignment: CDR1 SGHKS and CDR2 YYEKEE (reference sequence). V lost 0 bases, J lost 7 bases, and 13 bases lay in between. The CDR3 sequence: CASSLAGGEGEKLFF. The CDR3 bases are TGTGCCAGCAGCTTGGCCGGGGGTGAGGGTGAAAAACTGTTTTTT.

This clonotype was observed at least ten times. This chain connects TRBV29-1 to TRBJ2-7; 10 bases are a match to TRBD2. J was trimmed by 0 bases and V by 4 bases; bases with no gene match: 9. Germline CDR1 and CDR2: SQVTM and ANQGSEA. This CDR3 comprises 16 residues. The CDR3: CSVVPSGRPSSYEQYF. The DNA of the CDR3 is TGCAGCGTTGTTCCTAGCGGGAGACCCAGCTCCTACGAGCAGTACTTC.

This CDR3 is CASSETSGIADEQFF. In nucleotides, the CDR3 is TGTGCCAGCAGTGAAACTAGCGGGATAGCAGATGAGCAGTTCTTC. The J gene is TRBJ2-1, the V gene TRBV2; 10 nucleotides line up with TRBD2. The CDR3 is 15 residues long. The trim removed 2 bases at V and 8 bases at J, leaving 6 bases unmatched. Germline V CDR1 and CDR2: SNHLY, FYNNEI.

In its sample, this clonotype was seen a few times. The chain carries TRBV4-1 and TRBJ1-4; no firm D call. Trimming pared 0 bases from V and 4 bases from J, leaving 9 bases between. Germline CDR1 MGHRA, CDR2 YSYEKL. This CDR3 spans 15 amino acids. The CDR3 protein is CASSQDGEDNEKLFF. The CDR3 DNA follows: TGCGCCAGCAGCCAAGATGGGGAGGATAATGAAAAACTGTTTTTT.

This clonotype was counted only a few times. V is TRBV6-6 and J is TRBJ2-1; TRBD2 agrees at 8 bases. The CDR3 covers 17 residues. CDR1 and CDR2 from the germline V gene are MNHNY and SVGAGI (reference sequence). Trimming cost V 2 bases and J 1 base; bases outside gene matches: 7. CDR3 coding DNA: TGTGCCAGCAGTTACGGGTGGCGGGAGGTGTCCTACAATGAGCAGTTCTTC. It is translated as CASSYGWREVSYNEQFF.

This clonotype was seen a handful of times. The genes are TRBV12-3 or TRBV12-4 and TRBJ1-6; D gene ambiguous. V lost 3 bases and J lost 0, with 12 bases in between. This CDR3 has 17 residues. CDR3 DNA: TGTGCCAGCAGTTTTGGATGGAGTGACTCCTATAATTCACCCCTCCACTTT. Translation gives CASSFGWSDSYNSPLHF.

This clonotype was detected only once. The V call is TRBV10-3, the J call TRBJ2-5; 10 bases fit TRBD2. Germline CDR1 reads ENHRY; CDR2 reads SYGVKD. Trimming at V came to 2 bases and at J to 5 bases, leaving 8 bases not matched to a gene. CDR3 size: 16 residues. The CDR3, as DNA: TGTGCCATCAGTGAGGCAGCGGGGGGGCCTTTTGAGACCCAGTACTTC. It specifies CAISEAAGGPFETQYF.

The V call is TRBV7-8, the J call TRBJ2-2; D is undetermined. V was trimmed by 0 bases and J by 5 bases, leaving 10 bases between them. CDR3 length equals 15 residues. Germline V lookup: CDR1 SGHVS, CDR2 FQNEAQ. CDR3 sequence: CASSLAHFGTGELFF. CDR3 nucleotides: TGTGCCAGCAGCTTAGCGCATTTTGGAACCGGGGAGCTGTTTTTT.

This clonotype was counted a few times. The rearrangement links TRBV12-3 or TRBV12-4 to TRBJ1-2, with a tentative D call TRBD1 (5 bases). This CDR3 contains 16 residues. V dropped 2 bases and J dropped 5 bases, with 18 bases sitting between them. The CDR3 reads CASSLNPLGLPYGYTF. The CDR3 nucleotides read TGTGCCAGCAGTTTAAACCCCTTGGGACTTCCGTATGGCTACACCTTC.

This clonotype has more than one count but fewer than ten. The chain couples TRBV19 to TRBJ2-3; tentatively, D is TRBD1 (6 bases). V was clipped by 4 bases and J by 6 bases, with 23 bases between them. The CDR3 extends over 17 amino acids. The germline V gene encodes CDR1 LNHDA and CDR2 SQIVND (reference sequence). In DNA form, the CDR3 reads TGTGCCAGTAGTAAACGCCCGACAGGTCAAGTATGGGATACGCAGTATTTT. It translates to CASSKRPTGQVWDTQYF.

The table lists this clonotype with a few counts. V gene TRBV5-1 combines with J gene TRBJ2-5, with D uncertain. Germline lookup yields CDR1 SGHRS and CDR2 YFSETQ. V lost 1 base and J 0 bases, leaving 7 bases between the germline ends. The CDR3 sequence is 14 residues long. The CDR3 bases are TGCGCCAGCAGCTTGTTGAATTACCAAGAGACCCAGTACTTC. It specifies CASSLLNYQETQYF. The full variable domain, with the rest looked up from reference TRBV5-1 and TRBJ2-5, is KAGVTQTPRYLIKTRGQQVTLSCSPISGHRSVSWYQQTPGQGLQFLFEYFSETQRNKGNFPGRFSGRQFSNSRSEMNVSTLELGDSALYLCASSLLNYQETQYFGPGTRLLVL.

The rearrangement uses TRBV7-9 and TRBJ2-3; tentative D call: TRBD2 (5 bases). This CDR3 region has 19 residues. Germline V lookup: CDR1 SEHNR, CDR2 FQNEAQ (reference sequence). V lost 4 bases to trimming and J lost 4 bases, with 27 bases between them. The CDR3 region is CASSSTTPSRGNEADTQYF. The CDR3 nucleotides are TGTGCCAGCAGCTCCACAACTCCCTCTAGAGGGAACGAGGCAGATACGCAGTATTTT.

This clonotype was counted a few times. The DNA of the CDR3 is TGTGCCAGCAGTGCTGGGTCCCATTACGAGCAGTACTTC. It codes for CASSAGSHYEQYF. The chain carries TRBV12-3 or TRBV12-4 and TRBJ2-7; no reliable D call. Trimming stripped 5 bases from V and 4 bases from J, with 12 bases between. The CDR3 has 13 residues.

J is TRBJ2-2 and V is TRBV15; 8 bases line up with TRBD2. The CDR3 extends over 16 amino acids. The trim removed 0 bases at V and 3 bases at J, leaving 3 bases unmatched. Germline lookup yields CDR1 LNHNV and CDR2 YYDKDF (reference sequence). The CDR3 bases are TGTGCCACCAGCAGAGATATAGCGGGGTACACCGGGGAGCTGTTTTTT. Protein sequence: CATSRDIAGYTGELFF.

The J gene is TRBJ2-3, the V gene TRBV21-1; the DNA was not used to check the table's D call, TRBD2. TRBV21-1 is an annotated pseudogene. The CDR3 contains 18 residues. The CDR3 DNA follows: TGTGCCAGCAGCAAAGCGCTGGGGACTAGCGATTCCACAGATACGCAGTATTTT. This encodes CASSKALGTSDSTDTQYF.

V and J are TRBV12-3 or TRBV12-4 and TRBJ2-1, with unresolved D. This CDR3 is 12 amino acids long. V dropped 0 bases and J dropped 9 bases, with 6 bases sitting between them. For the CDR3, the DNA is TGTGCCAGCAGTTTAGCGGTGGTTGAGCAGTTCTTC. It is translated as CASSLAVVEQFF.

This clonotype came up many times. The chain carries TRBV7-2 and TRBJ2-7; 9 nucleotides line up with TRBD1. Germline assignment: CDR1 SGHTA and CDR2 FQGNSA. The CDR3 runs 16 residues. The J segment lost 4 bases and the V segment lost 5 bases, leaving 12 bases of the junction unmatched. This chain's CDR3 is CASSRPRTGELYEQYF. The DNA for the CDR3 is TGTGCCAGCAGCCGACCCCGGACAGGGGAATTGTACGAGCAGTACTTC.

With respect to this clonotype: Here the CDR3 omits its conserved ending phenylalanine or tryptophan, so a read error is the likely source. Because the CDR3's place on the DNA is in doubt, the DNA is left out and the CDR3 is given as listed by TCRdb. This chain connects TRBV7-3 to TRBJ2-4; TRBD1 is the table's D call, not checked against the DNA. The CDR3 is 11 amino acids long, termini counted. Germline V gene lookup returns CDR1 SGHTA and CDR2 FQGTGA. This CDR3 is CASSSRVQGSE.

The table lists this clonotype with a few counts. This chain connects TRBV7-9 to TRBJ2-1, with 7 positions matching TRBD1. The CDR3 has 13 amino acids. In germline, CDR1 is SEHNR, CDR2 FQNEAQ (reference sequence). The junction had 2 bases not matched to a gene; V was cut back by 4 bases and J by 5 bases. The CDR3 DNA reads TGTGCCAGCAGCTGGGGGACAGACAATGAGCAGTTCTTC. Translation gives CASSWGTDNEQFF.

The table lists this clonotype with a few counts. The gene calls are TRBV15 and TRBJ1-1, with 7 bases aligning to TRBD1. Germline assignment: CDR1 LNHNV and CDR2 YYDKDF (reference sequence). The CDR3 extends over 15 amino acids. With V trimmed by 2 bases and J by 6 bases, 9 bases remained unmatched. The CDR3 DNA sequence: TGTGCCACCAGCAGACAGGGGGAAGGTCTCCCTGAAGCTTTCTTT. As protein: CATSRQGEGLPEAFF.

J is TRBJ2-7 and V is TRBV7-2; maybe TRBD2 (5 bases). The CDR3 is 17 amino acids. Trimming stripped 4 bases from V and 0 bases from J, with 19 bases between. Per the germline V gene, CDR1 is SGHTA and CDR2 is FQGNSA. CDR3 DNA sequence: TGTGCCAGCAGCTATTATTCGGCGGGTCTAGCCTCCTACGAGCAGTACTTC. This gives the protein CASSYYSAGLASYEQYF.

This clonotype occurred a few times. The CDR3 sequence is CSARTGTGDSPLHF. In nucleotides, the CDR3 is TGCAGTGCTAGGACCGGGACAGGGGATTCACCCCTCCACTTT. This chain joins TRBV20-1 and TRBJ1-6, with 10 bases identical to TRBD1. V gave up 3 bases and J gave up 8 bases; unmatched junction bases: 4. Germline CDR1 is DFQATT and CDR2 is SNEGSKA (reference sequence). The CDR3 covers 14 residues.

V usage is TRBV6-5 and J usage is TRBJ2-7; 10 positions agree with TRBD1. The V gene's germline CDR1 is MNHEY and CDR2 SVGAGI. This CDR3 comprises 15 residues. Germline trimming cut 2 bases from V and 1 base from J; bases unmatched to any gene: 2. The CDR3 DNA sequence: TGTGCCAGCAGTTACGGGACAGGGGATTCCTACGAGCAGTACTTC. Its protein product is CASSYGTGDSYEQYF.

The rearrangement joins TRBV7-9 to TRBJ2-5; no reliable D call. Trimming stripped 5 bases from V and 4 bases from J, with 14 bases between. Germline values: CDR1 SEHNR, CDR2 FQNEAQ (reference sequence). CDR3 length: 14 residues. CDR3 sequence reads: CASSDPRVAETQYF. CDR3 nucleotides: TGTGCCAGCAGCGACCCCCGGGTAGCAGAGACCCAGTACTTC.

This clonotype appeared a few times. This chain connects TRBV2 to TRBJ2-1; the D is unclear. Trimming shortened V by 3 bases and J by 5 bases, and 8 bases separated the two germline ends. Germline CDR1 and CDR2: SNHLY and FYNNEI. The CDR3 consists of 13 residues. The CDR3 DNA follows: TGTGCCAGCAGTGAGTCGGCTGACAATGAGCAGTTCTTC. Translating gives CASSESADNEQFF.

The chain couples TRBV25-1 to TRBJ2-1; TRBD2 is a possible D gene (5 bases). The V end lost 7 bases, the J end lost 6 bases, and 10 bases lay between the germline ends. In germline, CDR1 is MGHDK, CDR2 SYGVNS. This CDR3 has 12 amino acids. The CDR3 DNA is TGTGCCAGCACGAGCGGACTCAATGAGCAGTTCTTC. Amino acid sequence: CASTSGLNEQFF.

The rearrangement joins TRBV24-1 to TRBJ2-1; 7 bases match TRBD2. J gave up 13 bases and V 5 bases, and 7 bases lay outside the gene matches. From germline, CDR1 is KGHDR and CDR2 SFDVKD. The CDR3 sequence is 12 residues long. CDR3 in DNA: TGTGCCACCAGTGGGGGGGGAGGAGCCCAGTTCTTC. Protein product: CATSGGGGAQFF.

The chain has TRBV2 and TRBJ2-1, with 7 bases matching TRBD2. Germline assignment: CDR1 SNHLY and CDR2 FYNNEI. The CDR3 has 13 residues. V was clipped by 6 bases and J by 6 bases; unmatched bases: 5. The CDR3 loop is CASSQTSFNEQFF. The DNA of the CDR3 is TGTGCCAGCAGCCAGACTAGCTTCAATGAGCAGTTCTTC. Together with reference TRBV2 and TRBJ2-1, the CDR3 gives the full variable domain: EPEVTQTPSHQVTQMGQEVILRCVPISNHLYFYWYRQILGQKVEFLVSFYNNEISEKSEIFDDQFSVERPDGSNFTLKIRSTKLEDSAMYFCASSQTSFNEQFFGPGTRLTVL.

This clonotype was picked up a small number of times. The gene calls are TRBV7-9 and TRBJ2-5; no reliable D call. V was trimmed by 5 bases and J by 5 bases, leaving 12 bases between them. The germline V gene encodes CDR1 SEHNR and CDR2 FQNEAQ (reference sequence). CDR3 length: 13 residues. In DNA form, the CDR3 reads TGTGCCAGCAGCGACCTAGTACCCGAGACCCAGTACTTC. As protein: CASSDLVPETQYF.

This rearrangement joins TRBV6-5 to TRBJ1-2; tentatively, D is TRBD1 (5 bases). Germline values: CDR1 MNHEY, CDR2 SVGAGI. V shed 6 bases and J shed 8 bases, with 19 bases lying between them. CDR3 length: 14 residues. The CDR3 loop reads CASRPPGTVYGYTF. CDR3 in DNA: TGTGCCAGCAGACCACCCGGGACGGTTTACGGCTACACCTTC.